This TCR beta chain was captured in a study of blood T cell repertoires in COVID-19. About the study: Some COVID-19 samples were acute and others convalescent; all came from the United States, Italy and Spain. From T cells, B-cell-depleted T cells, or PBMCs came the material, which was cDNA or gDNA.

In the original processing: Reference gene primer amplification gave nucleated cell count estimates. Sequencing used immunoSEQ multiplex PCR; TCRdb keeps in-frame clones, though not all of them. The V and J calls and clone size were taken over from that table, and D and trimming were inferred from the DNA. In the table there are roughly 100,000 clones, around 84% of which are singletons. The CDR3 is 14 residues long. V lost 4 bases and J 1 base, leaving 10 bases between the germline ends. Germline assignment: CDR1 SGHAT and CDR2 FQNNGV. The chain employs TRBV11-2 and TRBJ1-1; possible D gene TRBD1, 6 bases. The source is a man aged 45 to 65 with active or convalescent COVID-19. Material for sequencing was peripheral blood. The CDR3 loop reads CASSSTQGNTEAFF. CDR3 DNA: TGTGCCAGCAGCTCAACACAGGGGAACACTGAAGCTTTCTTT.